Included here is one T cell receptor (beta chain) sequence, with context. The CDR3 consists of 15 residues. Between the trimmed V and J ends, which lost 5 bases and 7 bases, there was a span of 17 bases. The germline CDR1 and CDR2 sequences are SGHAT and FQNNGV. This sample was included in a study of blood T cell repertoires in COVID-19. Turning to the study itself: PBMCs, B-cell-depleted T cells, or T cells were the source of the cDNA or gDNA that made up the material.

Here immunoSEQ multiplex PCR was the method, and the copy in TCRdb shows in-frame clones only, minus some. The sample holds around 220,000 clones, 87% seen once. The clonotype comes from a man aged 35 to 55 with active or convalescent COVID-19. This chain uses TRBV11-2 with TRBJ1-4; D unclear. Material: peripheral blood. CDR3 bases: TGTGCCAGCAGCCCCCGACATCTCTTAGGTGAAAAACTGTTTTTT. Amino acid sequence: CASSPRHLLGEKLFF.